The 4 T cell receptor beta chains listed next were all sequenced from one sample in a study of CD8 T cells in Susac syndrome (dated by TCRdb to 2018 to 2020). Receptors were amplified or captured by the immunoSEQ multiplex PCR assay. RNA was extracted using the RNeasy kit, and roughly 0.5 to 1 microgram was reverse transcribed with random hexamers. TCRdb handled the public reads itself, with Q25 trimming in fastp and clone calling in MiXCR, and kept productive beta chains. Each CDR3 protein appears once, grouped with its most common genes and DNA. The sample includes 100,000 to 150,000 distinct CDR3 sequences, with more than 80% observed a single time. The ten largest account for over 0.3% of the sample. Sample: CD8+ T cells from PBMCs. The receptor set was obtained from a human donor with multiple sclerosis.

The V call is TRBV19, the J call TRBJ2-7; no firm D call. CDR3 size: 13 residues. Trimming removed 5 bases at V and 2 bases at J, with 10 bases between. Germline-derived CDR1 and CDR2 are LNHDA and SQIVND (reference sequence). The CDR3 DNA sequence: TGTGCCAGTAGTCCCTCGGTGGCCTACGAGCAGTACTTC. Its translation is CASSPSVAYEQYF.

This clonotype has only a few counts. DNA of the CDR3: TGTGCCAGTAGTTACTACAATGAGCAGTTCTTC. This translates into CASSYYNEQFF. V gene TRBV19 combines with J gene TRBJ2-1; no definite D call. The CDR3 has 11 amino acids. The V end was cut by 5 bases, the J end by 3 bases, with 2 bases between. CDR1 is LNHDA, CDR2 SQIVND, per germline (reference sequence).

The V call is TRBV5-8, the J call TRBJ2-5, with a weak D call TRBD2 (7 bases). The CDR3 covers 15 residues. Germline-derived CDR1 and CDR2 are SGHTS and YDEGEE. Trimming left V 4 bases short and J 1 base short, with 14 bases between. CDR3 sequence reads: CASSRGAASQETQYF. The CDR3 nucleotides read TGTGCCAGCAGCCGGGGGGCAGCTAGCCAAGAGACCCAGTACTTC.

The V gene is TRBV10-3, the J gene TRBJ2-3; D remains unclear. This CDR3 contains 16 residues. Deletions cut 2 bases from V and 2 bases from J, with 14 bases between. Looked up from germline, CDR1 is ENHRY and CDR2 is SYGVKD. The CDR3 loop is CAISEGFPRNTDTQYF. The CDR3 DNA is TGTGCCATCAGTGAGGGGTTCCCGAGAAACACAGATACGCAGTATTTT.